This is a list of T cell receptor beta chains from one sample in a study of T-cell reconstitution after alpha-beta-depleted transplantation in children. A single record per CDR3 protein comes from TCRdb applying MiXCR to the PCR reads. Of 600,000 or so distinct CDR3 sequences listed, about 21% were seen once; the top ten hold about 14%. Sequencing was performed on PBMCs, mostly from graft donor cells, taken 360 days after TCRalphabeta/CD19-depleted stem cell transplant. These receptors all stem from a boy less than two years old who had a stem cell transplant for acute myeloid leukemia, so the T cells may come from the graft donor. The CDR3 runs from the conserved cysteine through the conserved F or W. Fields, in order: clone size, J gene, D gene, V gene, CDR3 protein, CDR3 DNA. A D gene is named only where the DNA matches it firmly. Clone size appears in some rows only: once, few, many, or a class for an expanded clone.

clone size: .; J gene: TRBJ2-1; D gene: TRBD1; V gene: TRBV6-5; CDR3 protein: CASSSQGFSYNEQFF; CDR3 DNA: TGTGCCAGCAGTTCACAGGGGTTCTCCTACAATGAGCAGTTCTTC
clone size: .; J gene: TRBJ1-1; D gene: .; V gene: TRBV7-9; CDR3 protein: CASSLARVTEAFF; CDR3 DNA: TGTGCCAGCAGCTTAGCGCGGGTTACTGAAGCTTTCTTT
clone size: .; J gene: TRBJ2-5; D gene: .; V gene: TRBV29-1; CDR3 protein: CSVDDAGPGTQYF; CDR3 DNA: TGCAGCGTTGACGACGCGGGCCCGGGGACCCAGTACTTC
clone size: .; J gene: TRBJ2-3; D gene: .; V gene: TRBV6-4; CDR3 protein: CASSDYPTDTQYF; CDR3 DNA: TGTGCCAGCAGTGACTACCCTACAGATACGCAGTATTTT
clone size: many; J gene: TRBJ1-3; D gene: .; V gene: TRBV12-3/TRBV12-4; CDR3 protein: CASSPARWTGNTIYF; CDR3 DNA: TGTGCCAGCAGCCCGGCGCGGTGGACTGGAAACACCATATATTTT
clone size: many; J gene: TRBJ2-5; D gene: .; V gene: TRBV7-2; CDR3 protein: CASSTNRETQYF; CDR3 DNA: TGTGCCAGCAGCACCAATAGGGAGACCCAGTACTTC
clone size: once; J gene: TRBJ2-5; D gene: .; V gene: TRBV13; CDR3 protein: CASSLGPSGDEETQYF; CDR3 DNA: TGTGCCAGCAGCTTAGGGCCCTCGGGGGACGAAGAGACCCAGTACTTC
clone size: many; J gene: TRBJ2-2; D gene: .; V gene: TRBV29-1; CDR3 protein: CSATLIRGELFF; CDR3 DNA: TGCAGCGCAACCCTAATTAGAGGGGAGCTGTTTTTT
clone size: .; J gene: TRBJ2-1; D gene: TRBD2; V gene: TRBV5-1; CDR3 protein: CASSFVGGAEIEQFF; CDR3 DNA: TGCGCCAGCAGCTTTGTCGGGGGGGCCGAAATTGAGCAGTTCTTC
clone size: .; J gene: TRBJ1-4; D gene: .; V gene: TRBV5-1; CDR3 protein: CASSFAPGRSEKLFF; CDR3 DNA: TGCGCCAGCAGCTTCGCTCCGGGAAGAAGTGAAAAACTGTTTTTT
clone size: many; J gene: TRBJ1-2; D gene: .; V gene: TRBV6-1; CDR3 protein: CASSGQGVGYGYTF; CDR3 DNA: TGTGCCAGCAGTGGTCAGGGTGTGGGCTATGGCTACACCTTC
clone size: few; J gene: TRBJ2-3; D gene: .; V gene: TRBV29-1; CDR3 protein: CSVRPQTDTQYF; CDR3 DNA: TGCAGCGTACGACCCCAAACGGATACGCAGTATTTT
clone size: .; J gene: TRBJ2-7; D gene: .; V gene: TRBV7-6; CDR3 protein: CASSLLIRDTYEQYF; CDR3 DNA: TGTGCCAGCAGCTTACTCATCCGGGACACCTACGAGCAGTACTTC
clone size: many; J gene: TRBJ2-3; D gene: TRBD2; V gene: TRBV20-1; CDR3 protein: CSARAGGATDTQYF; CDR3 DNA: TGCAGTGCTAGAGCGGGGGGTGCCACAGATACGCAGTATTTT
clone size: .; J gene: TRBJ2-7; D gene: .; V gene: TRBV20-1; CDR3 protein: CSARYAPLGKAYEQYF; CDR3 DNA: TGCAGTGCCAGATACGCACCCTTAGGGAAAGCCTACGAGCAGTACTTC
clone size: few; J gene: TRBJ2-3; D gene: .; V gene: TRBV7-3; CDR3 protein: CASSLGSLNTDTQYF; CDR3 DNA: TGTGCCAGCAGCTTGGGATCTCTTAACACAGATACGCAGTATTTT
clone size: few; J gene: TRBJ1-2; D gene: .; V gene: TRBV20-1; CDR3 protein: CSARGGRGYTF; CDR3 DNA: TGCAGTGCTAGGGGGGGGCGCGGCTACACCTTC
clone size: .; J gene: TRBJ1-5; D gene: .; V gene: TRBV4-1; CDR3 protein: CASSQREGDQPQHF; CDR3 DNA: TGCGCCAGCAGCCAGAGAGAGGGGGATCAGCCCCAGCATTTT
clone size: many; J gene: TRBJ1-2; D gene: .; V gene: TRBV4-3; CDR3 protein: CASSQEAPLGYGYTF; CDR3 DNA: TGCGCCAGCAGCCAAGAGGCTCCCTTGGGCTATGGCTACACCTTC
clone size: .; J gene: TRBJ1-5; D gene: .; V gene: TRBV11-2; CDR3 protein: CASSLAGDRAQHF; CDR3 DNA: TGTGCCAGCAGCTTAGCAGGGGATAGGGCCCAGCATTTT
clone size: once; J gene: TRBJ1-5; D gene: .; V gene: TRBV20-1; CDR3 protein: CSAQGRALLNQPQHF; CDR3 DNA: TGCAGTGCTCAGGGACGCGCCCTTCTCAATCAGCCCCAGCATTTT
clone size: few; J gene: TRBJ2-3; D gene: .; V gene: TRBV5-6; CDR3 protein: CASTDGRPDTQYF; CDR3 DNA: TGTGCCAGCACCGATGGACGTCCCGATACGCAGTATTTT
clone size: .; J gene: TRBJ1-1; D gene: TRBD1; V gene: TRBV12-3/TRBV12-4; CDR3 protein: CASSFRDRGVFF; CDR3 DNA: TGTGCCAGCAGTTTCCGAGACAGGGGGGTTTTCTTT
clone size: many; J gene: TRBJ2-3; D gene: .; V gene: TRBV7-3; CDR3 protein: CASSLRVGVADTQYF; CDR3 DNA: TGTGCCAGCAGCTTAAGGGTGGGGGTCGCAGATACGCAGTATTTT
clone size: many; J gene: TRBJ2-2; D gene: .; V gene: TRBV5-1; CDR3 protein: CASSPWTEDTGELFF; CDR3 DNA: TGCGCCAGCAGCCCTTGGACAGAGGACACCGGGGAGCTGTTTTTT
clone size: few; J gene: TRBJ2-5; D gene: TRBD2; V gene: TRBV27; CDR3 protein: CASSTLPGLAAQETQYF; CDR3 DNA: TGTGCCAGCAGTACACTCCCGGGACTAGCGGCGCAAGAGACCCAGTACTTC
clone size: .; J gene: TRBJ2-6; D gene: .; V gene: TRBV6-2/TRBV6-3; CDR3 protein: CASNPWAGYPYRVSGANVLTF; CDR3 DNA: TGTGCCAGCAATCCCTGGGCAGGGTACCCCTACCGCGTCTCTGGGGCCAACGTCCTGACTTTC
clone size: .; J gene: TRBJ2-4; D gene: TRBD1; V gene: TRBV4-3; CDR3 protein: CASSPPGQGKNIQYF; CDR3 DNA: TGCGCCAGCAGCCCTCCGGGACAGGGAAAAAACATTCAGTACTTC
clone size: few; J gene: TRBJ2-7; D gene: .; V gene: TRBV20-1; CDR3 protein: CSATQLGHLEQYF; CDR3 DNA: TGCAGTGCTACCCAACTTGGACACCTGGAGCAGTACTTC
clone size: few; J gene: TRBJ2-3; D gene: .; V gene: TRBV7-2; CDR3 protein: CASSFGGGTQYF; CDR3 DNA: TGTGCCAGCAGCTTCGGAGGAGGTACGCAGTATTTT
clone size: .; J gene: TRBJ2-5; D gene: .; V gene: TRBV28; CDR3 protein: CASSPSGPKYF; CDR3 DNA: TGTGCCAGCAGTCCCTCGGGACCCAAGTACTTC
clone size: many; J gene: TRBJ1-1; D gene: .; V gene: TRBV7-2; CDR3 protein: CASSLGGAGDRNTEAFF; CDR3 DNA: TGTGCCAGCAGCTTAGGTGGGGCAGGGGACCGGAACACTGAAGCTTTCTTT
clone size: .; J gene: TRBJ2-1; D gene: .; V gene: TRBV20-1; CDR3 protein: CSASSTRGRSYNEQFF; CDR3 DNA: TGCAGTGCTAGTAGTACTCGGGGCCGGTCCTACAATGAGCAGTTCTTC
clone size: many; J gene: TRBJ2-7; D gene: TRBD2; V gene: TRBV29-1; CDR3 protein: CSVGLAGSYEQYF; CDR3 DNA: TGCAGCGTTGGACTAGCGGGGTCCTACGAGCAGTACTTC
clone size: few; J gene: TRBJ2-5; D gene: TRBD1; V gene: TRBV12-3/TRBV12-4; CDR3 protein: CASSPIPTGIGQETQYF; CDR3 DNA: TGTGCCAGCAGCCCGATCCCGACAGGGATAGGACAAGAGACCCAGTACTTC
clone size: many; J gene: TRBJ2-1; D gene: TRBD2; V gene: TRBV10-3; CDR3 protein: CAISLSGGKNEQFF; CDR3 DNA: TGTGCCATCAGCCTTAGCGGGGGTAAGAATGAGCAGTTCTTC
clone size: .; J gene: TRBJ2-7; D gene: TRBD2; V gene: TRBV27; CDR3 protein: CASSLTGGSSSYEQYF; CDR3 DNA: TGTGCCAGCAGTTTAACGGGGGGTTCCAGCTCCTACGAGCAGTACTTC
clone size: many; J gene: TRBJ2-3; D gene: .; V gene: TRBV5-5; CDR3 protein: CASSLQGLTDTQYF; CDR3 DNA: TGTGCCAGCAGCTTGCAGGGTCTCACAGATACGCAGTATTTT
clone size: .; J gene: TRBJ2-2; D gene: .; V gene: TRBV6-5; CDR3 protein: CASSYPRGALTGELFF; CDR3 DNA: TGTGCCAGCAGTTACCCCAGAGGGGCCCTCACCGGGGAGCTGTTTTTT
clone size: few; J gene: TRBJ1-5; D gene: .; V gene: TRBV20-1; CDR3 protein: CSASRELSNQPQHF; CDR3 DNA: TGCAGTGCTAGCCGAGAGCTTAGCAATCAGCCCCAGCATTTT
clone size: many; J gene: TRBJ2-3; D gene: .; V gene: TRBV27; CDR3 protein: CASSWEYDSSTDTQYF; CDR3 DNA: TGTGCCAGCAGTTGGGAATATGACAGTAGCACAGATACGCAGTATTTT
clone size: .; J gene: TRBJ2-1; D gene: .; V gene: TRBV27; CDR3 protein: CASSSQWQVVAEQFF; CDR3 DNA: TGTGCCAGCAGTTCCCAGTGGCAGGTCGTCGCTGAGCAGTTCTTC
clone size: .; J gene: TRBJ2-1; D gene: .; V gene: TRBV20-1; CDR3 protein: CSARRLPSSYNEQFF; CDR3 DNA: TGCAGTGCTAGGCGGCTCCCAAGCTCCTACAATGAGCAGTTCTTC
clone size: many; J gene: TRBJ2-5; D gene: TRBD1; V gene: TRBV10-3; CDR3 protein: CAISEEAGGTQYF; CDR3 DNA: TGTGCCATCAGTGAAGAGGCAGGGGGGACCCAGTACTTC
clone size: many; J gene: TRBJ2-5; D gene: .; V gene: TRBV10-2; CDR3 protein: CASSDRETQYF; CDR3 DNA: TGCGCCAGCAGTGACAGAGAGACCCAGTACTTC
clone size: .; J gene: TRBJ1-1; D gene: .; V gene: TRBV6-5; CDR3 protein: CASSYLRQAGVMNTEAFF; CDR3 DNA: TGTGCCAGCAGTTACTTAAGACAGGCAGGCGTCATGAACACTGAAGCTTTCTTT
clone size: .; J gene: TRBJ2-2; D gene: .; V gene: TRBV21-1; CDR3 protein: CASSALSSGTNTGELFF; CDR3 DNA: TGTGCCAGCAGCGCGCTAAGTAGCGGGACGAACACCGGGGAGCTGTTTTTT
clone size: .; J gene: TRBJ1-5; D gene: .; V gene: TRBV12-3/TRBV12-4; CDR3 protein: CASSLQENQPQHF; CDR3 DNA: TGTGCCAGCAGCTTACAGGAGAATCAGCCCCAGCATTTT
clone size: many; J gene: TRBJ1-1; D gene: TRBD1; V gene: TRBV4-3; CDR3 protein: CASSQFPTGAVTEAFF; CDR3 DNA: TGCGCCAGCAGCCAATTTCCAACAGGGGCGGTCACTGAAGCTTTCTTT
clone size: many; J gene: TRBJ2-1; D gene: TRBD1; V gene: TRBV5-1; CDR3 protein: CASSLGGQGYNEQFF; CDR3 DNA: TGCGCCAGCAGCTTGGGGGGACAGGGGTACAATGAGCAGTTCTTC
clone size: .; J gene: TRBJ2-6; D gene: TRBD1; V gene: TRBV20-1; CDR3 protein: CCAVSGQGNSGANVLTF; CDR3 DNA: TGCTGTGCAGTGTCGGGACAGGGCAACTCTGGGGCCAACGTCCTGACTTTC
clone size: many; J gene: TRBJ2-5; D gene: TRBD2; V gene: TRBV4-1; CDR3 protein: CASRTGLAGSQETQYF; CDR3 DNA: TGCGCCAGCAGGACGGGACTAGCGGGGTCTCAAGAGACCCAGTACTTC
clone size: few; J gene: TRBJ2-3; D gene: .; V gene: TRBV18; CDR3 protein: CASSRPGTLTGTDTQYF; CDR3 DNA: TGTGCCAGCTCACGCCCGGGCACGTTAACCGGCACAGATACGCAGTATTTT
clone size: .; J gene: TRBJ2-6; D gene: .; V gene: TRBV29-1; CDR3 protein: CSVEVTGANVLTF; CDR3 DNA: TGCAGCGTTGAAGTAACTGGGGCCAACGTCCTGACTTTC
clone size: .; J gene: TRBJ2-3; D gene: TRBD2; V gene: TRBV9; CDR3 protein: CASSVLSGEGDTQYF; CDR3 DNA: TGTGCCAGCAGTGTCCTCTCCGGGGAGGGAGATACGCAGTATTTT
clone size: many; J gene: TRBJ2-5; D gene: .; V gene: TRBV12-3/TRBV12-4; CDR3 protein: CASTTGTARTQYF; CDR3 DNA: TGTGCCAGCACCACCGGGACTGCTAGGACCCAGTACTTC
clone size: .; J gene: TRBJ2-1; D gene: .; V gene: TRBV11-2; CDR3 protein: CASRSLPRTAPNEQFF; CDR3 DNA: TGTGCCAGCAGATCCCTACCACGGACAGCTCCCAATGAGCAGTTCTTC
clone size: few; J gene: TRBJ2-3; D gene: TRBD2; V gene: TRBV24-1; CDR3 protein: CATSFGLAGSTDTQYF; CDR3 DNA: TGTGCCACGTCTTTTGGTCTAGCGGGGAGCACAGATACGCAGTATTTT